This paragraph reports one T cell receptor beta chain. The antigen is not known. The source of the sample is a study of blood T cells in healthy people across ages. The study's findings and limits: The long-lived group displayed more naive CD4+ cells, plus higher diversity, than the aged donors did. While age rose, TCR beta diversity per million T cells dropped in a roughly linear way. Naive T cell percentage strongly correlated with TCR beta diversity.

Next came a second PCR, run for roughly 7 to 12 cycles, which used a sample-barcoded 5' primer along with a J-beta primer mix. TCRdb reprocessed the 5' RACE reads via MiXCR and lists one record per CDR3 protein. This sample has 550,000 to 600,000 distinct CDR3 sequences, with roughly 48% found just once. The germline V gene has CDR1 KGHSH and CDR2 LQKENI. CDR3 size: 13 residues. V lost 3 bases and J lost 4, with 7 bases in between. Researchers isolated at least 7 million PBMCs per sample. The sequenced sample consisted of blood. V usage is TRBV18 and J usage is TRBJ2-1; D is undetermined. The sequence was obtained from a man aged 80 or over in good health. Here the CDR3 DNA reads TGTGCCAGCTCACCTAGGCTTTACAATGAGCAGTTCTTC. Amino acids: CASSPRLYNEQFF.